These 30 T cell receptor beta chains were all obtained from the same sample, sequenced in a study of early T cells in non-severe SARS-CoV-2 infection. MiXCR, run by TCRdb on the 5' RACE reads, gives a single entry per CDR3 protein. The sample contains 45,000 to 70,000 distinct CDR3 sequences, about 6.2% of which appear only once. The sample consisted of whole blood. All receptors come from an adult who was a healthcare worker with PCR-confirmed SARS-CoV-2 infection or an uninfected control (not recorded which).

V usage is TRBV24-1 and J usage is TRBJ2-3, with D possibly being TRBD1 or TRBD2 (5 bases each). V lost 6 bases and J lost 6, with 9 bases in between. CDR1 is KGHDR and CDR2 is SFDVKD in the germline V gene. The CDR3 extends over 12 amino acids. CDR3 region: CATSIGDDTQYF. The CDR3 DNA reads as TGTGCCACCAGTATTGGGGACGATACGCAGTATTTT.

This clonotype has a handful of counts. V usage is TRBV7-9 and J usage is TRBJ1-1, with D perhaps matching TRBD1 (5 bases). Germline loops: CDR1 SEHNR, CDR2 FQNEAQ (reference sequence). The CDR3 has 15 amino acids. Trimming removed 5 bases from V and 0 bases from J, with 13 bases in between. CDR3 nucleotide sequence: TGTGCCAGCAGCAAAGTCTCAGGGTTGAACACTGAAGCTTTCTTT. Translation gives CASSKVSGLNTEAFF.

As regards this clonotype: The germline gene is not matched at one end of the junction; a read error may be the cause. The chain employs TRBV4-2 and TRBJ1-2, with a tentative D call TRBD1 (5 bases). Germline CDR1 LGHNA, CDR2 YNFKEQ. The CDR3 covers 14 residues. The CDR3 is CASSQQGYNYGYTF. The CDR3, as DNA: TGTGCCAGCAGCCAACAGGGTTACAACTATGGCTACACCTTT.

This clonotype was picked up many times. The V call is TRBV18, the J call TRBJ2-7; D perhaps matches TRBD1 (6 bases). This CDR3 is built from 14 residues. Germline values: CDR1 KGHSH, CDR2 LQKENI. V lost 3 bases and J lost 3, with 12 bases in between. DNA for the CDR3: TGTGCCAGCTCACCCGGCCGACAGGTCTACGAGCAGTACTTC. It translates to CASSPGRQVYEQYF. The whole variable domain, remainder taken from reference TRBV18 and TRBJ2-7, is NAGVMQNPRHLVRRRGQEARLRCSPMKGHSHVYWYRQLPEEGLKFMVYLQKENIIDESGMPKERFSAEFPKEGPSILRIQQVVRGDSAAYFCASSPGRQVYEQYFGPGTRLTVT.

This clonotype was recorded a few times. The V and J genes are TRBV30 and TRBJ1-1; no reliable D call. The germline V gene encodes CDR1 GTSNPN and CDR2 SVGIG (reference sequence). This CDR3 comprises 13 residues. V was clipped by 5 bases and J by 1 base, with 11 bases between them. This chain's CDR3 is CAWVRKGNTEAFF. DNA for the CDR3: TGTGCCTGGGTTCGTAAGGGGAACACTGAAGCTTTCTTT.

J is TRBJ1-1 and V is TRBV12-3 or TRBV12-4; D remains unclear. CDR3 length: 16 residues. V was shortened by 3 bases and J by 0 bases, with 14 bases between the two germline ends. The CDR3 region is CASSFRFPAVNTEAFF. The CDR3 DNA reads as TGTGCCAGCAGTTTTCGCTTTCCGGCAGTGAACACTGAAGCTTTCTTT.

The table lists this clonotype with a few counts. In DNA, the CDR3 is TGTGCCAGTAGAAGAGGGGATAGCACAGATACGCAGTATTTT. Its translation is CASRRGDSTDTQYF. The chain has TRBV19 and TRBJ2-3; D may be TRBD1 or TRBD2 (5 bases each). CDR3 length: 14 amino acids. In germline, CDR1 is LNHDA, CDR2 SQIVND (reference sequence). With 6 bases removed from V and 0 bases from J, the gap between germline ends came to 10 bases.

This clonotype was detected only a few times. This rearrangement joins TRBV12-3 or TRBV12-4 to TRBJ1-4, with TRBD1 as a possible D gene (5 bases). The CDR3 covers 15 residues. Between the trimmed V and J ends, which lost 5 bases and 6 bases, there was a span of 16 bases. CDR3 in DNA: TGTGCCAGCAGTCCCAGGGACGGTCTTTATGAAAAACTGTTTTTT. Translation: CASSPRDGLYEKLFF.

This clonotype was recorded many times. The chain recombines TRBV9 with TRBJ2-1; a possible D gene is TRBD1 (6 bases). Germline V gene data show CDR1 as SGDLS and CDR2 as YYNGEE. The CDR3 is 16 residues long. V lost 0 bases and J lost 9, with 19 bases in between. The CDR3 bases are TGTGCCAGCAGCGTAGGGCTACACCTCGGACAGATTGAGCAGTTCTTC. It specifies CASSVGLHLGQIEQFF.

The V and J genes are TRBV7-6 and TRBJ2-7; D is possibly TRBD2 (5 bases). Trimming removed 5 bases from V and 0 bases from J, with 11 bases in between. The CDR3 covers 14 residues. CDR1 and CDR2 from the germline V gene are SGHVS and FNYEAQ. The CDR3 DNA sequence: TGTGCCAGCAGCCCGCGGACTGACTCCTACGAGCAGTACTTC. The encoded protein is CASSPRTDSYEQYF.

This clonotype appeared many times. The chain combines TRBV11-3 with TRBJ1-1; 11 bases match TRBD1. CDR3 length: 15 residues. The germline V gene encodes CDR1 SGHNT and CDR2 YENEEA. J lost 2 bases, V lost 5 bases, and 4 bases had no gene match. The CDR3 sequence: CASSPGTGGNTEAFF. The DNA for the CDR3 is TGTGCCAGCAGCCCTGGGACAGGGGGAAACACTGAAGCTTTCTTT. The whole variable domain, remainder taken from reference TRBV11-3 and TRBJ1-1, is EAGVVQSPRYKIIEKKQPVAFWCNPISGHNTLYWYLQNLGQGPELLIRYENEEAVDDSQLPKDRFSAERLKGVDSTLKIQPAELGDSAVYLCASSPGTGGNTEAFFGQGTRLTVV.

This clonotype came up many times. The chain carries TRBV5-1 and TRBJ1-6; no reliable D call. This CDR3 spans 14 amino acids. Germline V gene data show CDR1 as SGHRS and CDR2 as YFSETQ. V lost 7 bases, J lost 6 bases, and 14 bases lay in between. CDR3 loop: CASAEGTTNSPLHF. Written as DNA, the CDR3 is TGCGCCAGCGCCGAGGGCACAACTAATTCACCCCTCCACTTT. The full variable domain, with the rest looked up from reference TRBV5-1 and TRBJ1-6, is KAGVTQTPRYLIKTRGQQVTLSCSPISGHRSVSWYQQTPGQGLQFLFEYFSETQRNKGNFPGRFSGRQFSNSRSEMNVSTLELGDSALYLCASAEGTTNSPLHFGNGTRLTVT.

J is TRBJ2-1 and V is TRBV6-2 or TRBV6-3; D is unclear. The V and J ends lost 0 bases and 7 bases respectively, with 7 bases between them. There are 13 residues in the CDR3. CDR1 is MNHEY, CDR2 SVGEGT, per germline. The CDR3 DNA reads as TGTGCCAGCAGTTACTCCGAAAGTAATGAGCAGTTCTTC. Translating it yields CASSYSESNEQFF.

This rearrangement joins TRBV6-5 to TRBJ2-2, with TRBD1 matching over 9 bases. CDR1 and CDR2 (germline): MNHEY, SVGAGI. V trimming: 6 bases; J trimming: 5 bases; junction bases outside the gene matches: 4. The CDR3 is 14 residues long. CDR3 amino acids: CASRGTGRTGELFF. DNA for the CDR3: TGTGCCAGCAGAGGGACAGGGCGAACCGGGGAGCTGTTTTTT.

The table lists this clonotype with a few counts. This chain joins TRBV7-6 and TRBJ2-7, with 9 bases matching TRBD1. The J segment lost 3 bases and the V segment lost 5 bases, leaving 5 bases of the junction unmatched. Germline CDR1 and CDR2: SGHVS and FNYEAQ. The CDR3 runs to 14 residues. The CDR3 coding sequence is TGTGCCAGCAGCGGCAGACAGGGGGTCTACGAGCAGTACTTC. Its protein product is CASSGRQGVYEQYF.

The genes are TRBV15 and TRBJ2-2; weak D call: TRBD2 (6 bases). Germline V gene data show CDR1 as LNHNV and CDR2 as YYDKDF (reference sequence). CDR3 size: 13 residues. V lost 3 bases to trimming and J lost 5 bases, with 7 bases between them. The CDR3 spells CATSRGGTGELFF. DNA of the CDR3: TGTGCCACCAGCAGGGGAGGTACCGGGGAGCTGTTTTTT.

This clonotype was detected only a few times. DNA for the CDR3: TGTGCCAGCACTAAGGGTAGGGACACAGATACGCAGTATTTT. Translating it yields CASTKGRDTDTQYF. The genes are TRBV6-1 and TRBJ2-3; D is unclear. CDR3 length equals 14 residues. Trimming removed 7 bases from V and 2 bases from J, with 13 bases in between. Per the germline V gene, CDR1 is MNHNS and CDR2 is SASEGT.

There are many counts of this clonotype. This chain joins TRBV20-1 and TRBJ1-1; D perhaps matches TRBD1 (6 bases). V lost 5 bases, J lost 1 base, and 11 bases lay in between. Germline CDR1 reads DFQATT; CDR2 reads SNEGSKA (reference sequence). The CDR3 covers 13 residues. The CDR3 protein is CSAGNRENTEAFF. The CDR3 region has the DNA TGCAGTGCTGGGAACAGGGAGAACACTGAAGCTTTCTTT.

This clonotype showed up many times. The V gene is TRBV3-1, the J gene TRBJ2-5; D is perhaps TRBD2 (6 bases). CDR1 LGHDT and CDR2 YNNKEL come from the germline V gene (reference sequence). V lost 2 bases to trimming and J lost 5 bases, with 15 bases between them. CDR3 length: 15 residues. For the CDR3, the DNA is TGTGCCAGCAGCCAATCCGGCGCGGGAACGGAGACCCAGTACTTC. Translated, it gives CASSQSGAGTETQYF.

The chain has TRBV18 and TRBJ2-1, with D hard to call. The CDR3 is 15 amino acids. The V and J ends lost 3 bases and 0 bases respectively, with 9 bases between them. The germline CDR1 and CDR2 sequences are KGHSH and LQKENI. The CDR3 spells CASSPISISYNEQFF. CDR3 nucleotide sequence: TGTGCCAGCTCACCGATCAGCATCTCCTACAATGAGCAGTTCTTC.

This clonotype came up a few times. The chain couples TRBV12-3 or TRBV12-4 to TRBJ2-7; D uncertain. The ends were cut back, 3 bases at V and 2 bases at J, with 14 bases in the middle. The CDR3 loop spans 15 amino acids. Here the CDR3 DNA reads TGTGCCAGCAGTTTCGGCAGGTCTTTCCCCTACGAGCAGTACTTC. Amino acid sequence: CASSFGRSFPYEQYF.

This clonotype appeared a few times. V and J are TRBV11-2 and TRBJ2-7, with D uncertain. V lost 6 bases and J lost 1, with 10 bases in between. The CDR3 consists of 13 residues. Germline-derived CDR1 and CDR2 are SGHAT and FQNNGV. The CDR3 reads CASSRQLSYEQYF. CDR3 nucleotides: TGTGCCAGCAGTCGACAACTTTCCTACGAGCAGTACTTC.

This clonotype has a count of ten or more. The chain joins TRBV11-2 to TRBJ1-2; D call uncertain. From germline, CDR1 is SGHAT and CDR2 FQNNGV. The CDR3 covers 13 residues. V was trimmed by 4 bases and J by 4 bases, leaving 10 bases between them. CDR3: CASSSTLGYGYTF. The DNA for the CDR3 is TGTGCCAGCAGCTCCACCCTCGGCTATGGCTACACCTTC.

This clonotype was observed at least ten times. V is TRBV2 and J is TRBJ2-2; weak D call: TRBD1 (5 bases). Germline CDR1 and CDR2: SNHLY and FYNNEI. This CDR3 has 13 amino acids. Trimming took 6 bases from V and 6 from J, leaving 11 bases between them. CDR3 sequence: CASSRAPAGELFF. For the CDR3, the DNA is TGTGCCAGCAGCAGGGCCCCAGCCGGGGAGCTGTTTTTT.

This clonotype has at least ten counts. The chain links TRBV7-2 to TRBJ2-3, with D possibly being TRBD1 (5 bases). The CDR3 has 12 amino acids. Trimming took 5 bases from V and 8 from J, leaving 11 bases between them. Germline CDR1 reads SGHTA; CDR2 reads FQGNSA. In DNA, the CDR3 is TGTGCCAGCAGCCCCCGTCAGGGTACGCAGTATTTT. It yields the protein CASSPRQGTQYF.

This clonotype appeared many times. The rearrangement links TRBV5-1 to TRBJ2-3; possibly TRBD2 for D (5 bases). The CDR3 consists of 15 residues. V gave up 0 bases and J gave up 4 bases, with 12 bases separating them. Germline lookup yields CDR1 SGHRS and CDR2 YFSETQ. CDR3 amino acids: CASSLGGPTPDTQYF. DNA for the CDR3: TGCGCCAGCAGCTTGGGAGGGCCCACTCCAGATACGCAGTATTTT.

This clonotype was detected a few times. The genes are TRBV7-2 and TRBJ1-1; D gene unclear. The CDR3 contains 15 residues. Germline V gives CDR1 SGHTA, CDR2 FQGNSA. The germline V and J ends were trimmed by 1 base and 0 bases, with 9 bases remaining between them. The CDR3 loop is CASSLVAAMNTEAFF. As DNA, the CDR3 is TGTGCCAGCAGCTTAGTGGCAGCTATGAACACTGAAGCTTTCTTT.

This clonotype came up many times. The gene calls are TRBV6-6 and TRBJ1-1, with D maybe TRBD1 (5 bases). The length of the CDR3 is 15 residues. Germline CDR1 reads MNHNY; CDR2 reads SVGAGI (reference sequence). V was shortened by 2 bases and J by 7 bases, with 17 bases between the two germline ends. The CDR3 nucleotides read TGTGCCAGCAGTTACGCGCGGGGCGTAGGCGGTGAAGCTTTCTTT. It codes for CASSYARGVGGEAFF.

In this sample, this clonotype turned up many times. This chain joins TRBV4-3 and TRBJ1-1; 9 nucleotides line up with TRBD1. The V gene's germline CDR1 is LGHNA and CDR2 YSLEER. Unmatched junction bases numbered 4, after V lost 1 base and J lost 10 bases. This CDR3 spans 13 amino acids. CDR3 loop: CASSQGDRVAAFF. For the CDR3, the DNA is TGCGCCAGCAGCCAAGGGGACAGGGTGGCAGCTTTCTTT.

This clonotype was picked up a small number of times. This chain uses TRBV3-1 with TRBJ2-3; possibly TRBD2 for D (6 bases). CDR3 length: 16 amino acids. The V gene's germline CDR1 is LGHDT and CDR2 YNNKEL (reference sequence). Trimming removed 1 base from V and 5 bases from J, with 16 bases in between. The CDR3 DNA reads as TGTGCCAGCAGCCAAGGGCGGGACGCAGAGTTAGATACGCAGTATTTT. This translates into CASSQGRDAELDTQYF.